Shown below are 23 T cell receptor beta chains from a single sample sequenced in a study of CD8+ T cells in alopecia areata. It was cDNA, reverse transcribed from extracted RNA, that served as the sequencing template. Generated by immunoSEQ multiplex PCR, the TCRdb table keeps only in-frame clones and is missing some. This sample has approximately 59,000 clones, with 40% to 50% found just once. The sequences come from CD8+ T cells sorted from blood, collected at week 0. The receptor source for this set is a human donor with alopecia areata.

The chain links TRBV29-1 to TRBJ2-7; D may be TRBD2 (6 bases). The CDR3 spans 12 residues. The V and J ends lost 3 bases and 5 bases respectively, with 11 bases between them. Per germline, CDR1 SQVTM and CDR2 ANQGSEA. The DNA of the CDR3 is TGCAGCGTTGAGCTAGCGAGAGACGAGCAGTACTTC. It yields the protein CSVELARDEQYF.

The chain is built from TRBV9 and TRBJ2-1; 8 bases align to TRBD2. The germline V gene has CDR1 SGDLS and CDR2 YYNGEE. V dropped 0 bases and J dropped 6; count of bases not matched to a gene: 8. This CDR3 is built from 16 residues. CDR3 loop: CASSVAGGRRINEQFF. The CDR3 nucleotides are TGTGCCAGCAGCGTAGCGGGCGGGAGGCGTATCAATGAGCAGTTCTTC.

The rearrangement joins TRBV5-1 to TRBJ2-3; D unresolved. This CDR3 has 17 amino acids. Per germline, CDR1 SGHRS and CDR2 YFSETQ. V lost 0 bases and J 3 bases, leaving 17 bases between the germline ends. Written as DNA, the CDR3 is TGCGCCAGCAGCTTGGAGGGCAGGCCGCGAGGTACAGATACGCAGTATTTT. This gives the protein CASSLEGRPRGTDTQYF.

The rearrangement joins TRBV30 to TRBJ2-3; D is unresolved. Trimming pared 1 base from V and 4 bases from J, leaving 9 bases between. CDR1 is GTSNPN and CDR2 is SVGIG in the germline V gene (reference sequence). There are 13 residues in the CDR3. CDR3 nucleotides: TGTGCCTGGAGTGGATTGTCCGCAGATACGCAGTATTTT. It encodes CAWSGLSADTQYF.

A remark on this clone: One junction end does not reproduce the germline sequence, and a read error may be involved. The J gene is TRBJ1-2, the V gene TRBV14; maybe TRBD1 (5 bases). CDR1 SGHDN and CDR2 FVKESK come from the germline V gene. The CDR3 has 15 amino acids. The CDR3 region is CAGSQDTRAFYGYTF. The CDR3 DNA sequence: TGTGCCGGCAGCCAAGATACCAGGGCGTTTTATGGCTACACCTTC.

The chain combines TRBV5-4 with TRBJ2-1; D is unresolved. Trimming removed 5 bases at V and 5 bases at J, with 14 bases between. This CDR3 region has 14 residues. The V gene's germline CDR1 is SGHNT and CDR2 YYREEE (reference sequence). The CDR3 loop is CASRSTGTDNEQFF. CDR3 coding DNA: TGTGCCAGCAGATCTACCGGCACTGACAATGAGCAGTTCTTC. Full variable domain (rest looked up from reference TRBV5-4 and TRBJ2-1): ETGVTQSPTHLIKTRGQQVTLRCSSQSGHNTVSWYQQALGQGPQFIFQYYREEENGRGNFPPRFSGLQFPNYSSELNVNALELDDSALYLCASRSTGTDNEQFFGPGTRLTVL.

This clone has just a few counts. The V call is TRBV29-1, the J call TRBJ2-3; D not certain. V lost 4 bases to trimming and J lost 0 bases, with 14 bases between them. Germline V lookup: CDR1 SQVTM, CDR2 ANQGSEA. The CDR3 is made up of 15 amino acids. CDR3 DNA: TGCAGCGTTGGTCCTCTTACTGCCAGCACAGATACGCAGTATTTT. Protein sequence: CSVGPLTASTDTQYF.

With respect to this clone: Other DNA sequences within the sample encode an identical CDR3. The V call is TRBV6-5, the J call TRBJ2-7; TRBD1 might be the D (6 bases). CDR1 and CDR2 (germline): MNHEY, SVGAGI. The CDR3 is made up of 14 amino acids. V lost 2 bases, J lost 2 bases, and 10 bases lay in between. The CDR3, as DNA: TGTGCCAGCAGTTACGCAGGGGCTACCTACGAGCAGTACTTC. It specifies CASSYAGATYEQYF.

This chain uses TRBV29-1 with TRBJ2-3, with 13 bases identical to TRBD2. Trimming cost V 7 bases and J 4 bases; bases outside gene matches: 5. The germline V gene has CDR1 SQVTM and CDR2 ANQGSEA. This CDR3 is built from 14 residues. The CDR3 loop reads CSGGTSGTADTQYF. DNA of the CDR3: TGCAGCGGGGGGACTAGCGGGACGGCAGATACGCAGTATTTT.

This clone was counted between two and nine times. V gene TRBV29-1 combines with J gene TRBJ2-5, with D tentatively TRBD2 (7 bases). The CDR3 length is 15 residues. Between the trimmed V and J ends, which lost 7 bases and 4 bases, there was a span of 22 bases. CDR1 is SQVTM and CDR2 is ANQGSEA in the germline V gene. The CDR3 nucleotides read TGCAGCGCCCCGAGGGGGGAGGGCCTTGTAGAGACCCAGTACTTC. Protein: CSAPRGEGLVETQYF. The full variable domain, with the rest looked up from reference TRBV29-1 and TRBJ2-5, is SAVISQKPSRDICQRGTSLTIQCQVDSQVTMMFWYRQQPGQSLTLIATANQGSEATYESGFVIDKFPISRPNLTFSTLTVSNMSPEDSSIYLCSAPRGEGLVETQYFGPGTRLLVL.

V and J are TRBV5-1 and TRBJ1-2, with a tentative D call TRBD1 (6 bases). Trimming pared 4 bases from V and 3 bases from J, leaving 19 bases between. The CDR3 consists of 16 residues. Germline-derived CDR1 and CDR2 are SGHRS and YFSETQ. The CDR3 bases are TGCGCCAGCAGCCAAGATCGATGGACAGTTTACTATGGCTACACCTTC. Translating gives CASSQDRWTVYYGYTF.

The gene calls are TRBV7-8 and TRBJ2-5; D perhaps matches TRBD1 (6 bases). This CDR3 contains 14 residues. With 4 bases removed from V and 9 bases from J, the gap between germline ends came to 18 bases. CDR1 SGHVS and CDR2 FQNEAQ come from the germline V gene. CDR3 sequence: CASSSTGGKMAQYF. CDR3 DNA: TGTGCCAGCAGCTCAACTGGGGGCAAGATGGCCCAGTACTTC. The full variable domain, with the rest looked up from reference TRBV7-8 and TRBJ2-5, is GAGVSQSPRYKVAKRGQDVALRCDPISGHVSLFWYQQALGQGPEFLTYFQNEAQLDKSGLPSDRFFAERPEGSVSTLKIQRTQQEDSAVYLCASSSTGGKMAQYFGPGTRLLVL.

This clone was detected only a few times. The chain uses TRBV7-9 and TRBJ2-7; D gene ambiguous. This CDR3 is 16 amino acids long. Deletions cut 3 bases from V and 3 bases from J, with 18 bases between. Germline CDR1 SEHNR, CDR2 FQNEAQ (reference sequence). The CDR3 region has the DNA TGTGCCAGCAGCTTGTCCCCGATAGGGAAGGGCTACGAGCAGTACTTC. It translates to CASSLSPIGKGYEQYF.

This chain uses TRBV30 with TRBJ2-2; D unresolved. Germline V lookup: CDR1 GTSNPN, CDR2 SVGIG (reference sequence). Trimming took off 0 bases at V and 4 bases at J, with 6 bases between the two ends. The CDR3 length is 13 residues. CDR3 amino acids: CAWSVPGTGELFF. In DNA form, the CDR3 reads TGTGCCTGGAGTGTACCAGGCACCGGGGAGCTGTTTTTT. The full variable domain, rest sourced from reference TRBV30 and TRBJ2-2, is SQTIHQWPATLVQPVGSPLSLECTVEGTSNPNLYWYRQAAGRGLQLLFYSVGIGQISSEVPQNLSASRPQDRQFILSSKKLLLSDSGFYLCAWSVPGTGELFFGEGSRLTVL.

This rearrangement joins TRBV9 to TRBJ2-7; D tentatively fits TRBD1 or TRBD2 (5 bases each). V lost 4 bases, J lost 4 bases, and 15 bases lay in between. CDR1 and CDR2 (germline): SGDLS, YYNGEE. The CDR3 runs to 14 residues. The CDR3: CASSTGTGKYEQYF. For the CDR3, the DNA is TGTGCCAGCAGCACTGGGACGGGGAAGTACGAGCAGTACTTC.

CDR3 protein: CASSSSGRVDEQYF. The DNA of the CDR3 is TGTGCCAGCAGCTCTAGCGGGAGGGTCGACGAGCAGTACTTC. The chain employs TRBV7-6 and TRBJ2-7; 12 bases are shared with TRBD2. The V segment lost 4 bases and the J segment 5 bases; nucleotides outside the gene matches: 3. CDR1 and CDR2 (germline): SGHVS, FNYEAQ. The CDR3 contains 14 residues.

This clone was detected many times. The J gene is TRBJ2-3, the V gene TRBV19, with 7 bases fitting TRBD2. There are 18 residues in the CDR3. Trimming at V came to 9 bases and at J to 4 bases, leaving 22 bases not matched to a gene. The germline CDR1 and CDR2 sequences are LNHDA and SQIVND (reference sequence). The CDR3 DNA reads as TGTGCCAGCGATGTAGGTGGCGGGAGTATCCCGACGGCAGATACGCAGTATTTT. Translating it yields CASDVGGGSIPTADTQYF.

The gene calls are TRBV6-1 and TRBJ2-5; tentatively, D is TRBD1 (6 bases). CDR3 length: 15 residues. Trimming cost V 3 bases and J 5 bases, with 16 bases left between them. CDR1 and CDR2 from the germline V gene are MNHNS and SASEGT. As DNA, the CDR3 is TGTGCCAGCAGTGATATGGCAGGGGCCGTTGAGACCCAGTACTTC. This translates into CASSDMAGAVETQYF.

This chain joins TRBV6-1 and TRBJ2-7; no reliable D call. V was pared by 7 bases and J by 5 bases, with 12 bases between. CDR3 length equals 12 residues. From germline, CDR1 is MNHNS and CDR2 SASEGT. The chain's CDR3 is CASIKGFHEQYF. CDR3 DNA: TGTGCCAGCATCAAGGGTTTCCACGAGCAGTACTTC.

This clone was found once. V usage is TRBV30 and J usage is TRBJ2-7, with TRBD2 matching 9 bases. The trim removed 1 base at V and 4 bases at J, leaving 8 bases unmatched. From germline, CDR1 is GTSNPN and CDR2 SVGIG (reference sequence). The length of the CDR3 is 15 residues. Here the CDR3 DNA reads TGTGCCTGGAGTGATGGACTAGCGTCGATTTACGAGCAGTACTTC. Translating gives CAWSDGLASIYEQYF.

The table lists this clone with a few counts. The rearrangement links TRBV2 to TRBJ2-5; D might be TRBD1 (5 bases). The germline gives CDR1 SNHLY, CDR2 FYNNEI. The CDR3 totals 14 residues. V lost 6 bases to trimming and J lost 7 bases, with 18 bases between them. Here the CDR3 DNA reads TGTGCCAGCAGCGCCGGTCGCAGGGCAAGGACCCAGTACTTC. It yields the protein CASSAGRRARTQYF.

The genes are TRBV15 and TRBJ2-7; D unclear. Germline values: CDR1 LNHNV, CDR2 YYDKDF (reference sequence). V lost 3 bases, J lost 6 bases, and 12 bases lay in between. The CDR3 runs to 13 residues. DNA of the CDR3: TGTGCCACCAGCAGGACCATGGTACCCGAGCAGTACTTC. Translation: CATSRTMVPEQYF.

The chain links TRBV4-1 to TRBJ1-2, with 9 bases matching TRBD1. The CDR3 has 15 residues. CDR1 is MGHRA, CDR2 YSYEKL, per germline. V shed 3 bases and J 6 bases; nucleotides not matched to a gene: 8. CDR3 nucleotides: TGCGCCAGCAGCCAGGCGGAGACAGGGGGTAATGGCTACACCTTC. The encoded protein is CASSQAETGGNGYTF.